The clone carrying this T cell receptor (beta chain) has only a few counts. The data derive from a study of technical replicates of blood from several donors. Some clones are missing from TCRdb's copy, which holds only in-frame ones; the method was immunoSEQ multiplex PCR. The repertoire consists of 80,000 or so clones, with approximately 80% occurring once and the leading ten covering around 3.9%. Per the germline V gene, CDR1 is MNHEY and CDR2 is SVGAGI. The CDR3 is 13 amino acids. Between the trimmed V and J ends, which lost 6 bases and 7 bases, there was a span of 15 bases. This receptor was identified in a human donor in good health. Some clones in this sample may be carry-over from other donors' samples. The rearrangement joins TRBV6-5 to TRBJ1-2, with D maybe TRBD1 (5 bases). The sample was PBMCs. This chain's CDR3 is CASSRQGGVGYTF. CDR3 bases: TGTGCCAGCAGCAGGCAGGGTGGGGTTGGCTACACCTTC.